These T cell receptor beta chains were read from a single sample in a study of CD8+ T cells in alopecia areata. Using immunoSEQ multiplex PCR, the repertoire was profiled, and TCRdb retains in-frame clones only, with some absent. Of more than 90,000 clones listed, 35% to 45% are singletons. The sample was CD4+ T cells sorted from blood. Receptor source: a human donor with alopecia areata. The conserved cysteine and the conserved F or W are not part of the CDR3 here. Clone size is stated in some rows and not others, as once, few, many or a class when expanded.

>few|TRBJ2-7|TRBV10-3
AISSKYEQY
>-|TRBJ1-5|TRBV7-2
ASSPGQRYQPQH
>-|TRBJ2-7|TRBV29-1
SVQLGAYEQY
>-|-|TRBV29-1
SGRGTGDHEQY
>few|TRBJ2-1|TRBV6-6
ASSSQRGRYNEQF
>-|TRBJ2-5|TRBV7-2
ASSLGGMRETQY
>-|TRBJ2-1|TRBV30
AWSTLAGYNEQF
>few|TRBJ2-5|TRBV5-4
ASSWGQETQY
>few|TRBJ1-1|TRBV5-1
ASSLERGATEAF
>-|TRBJ1-2|TRBV7-2
ASSSTSGETGGYT
>-|TRBJ1-6|TRBV5-8
ASSTGRTLGSPLH
>-|TRBJ2-5|TRBV11-2
ASSPSYQETQY
>-|TRBJ2-7|TRBV4-2
ASSLTGTSGRVQY
>-|TRBJ2-7|TRBV28
ASTASSYEQY
>-|TRBJ1-5|TRBV7-9
ASSSQGSNQPQH
>-|TRBJ2-1|TRBV13
ASSLTGTNEQF
>-|TRBJ2-7|TRBV7-9
ASSRQGFSYEQY
>-|TRBJ2-5|TRBV7-9
ASSLGQAQETQY
>once|TRBJ1-1|TRBV29-1
SGEDRGDTEAF
>-|TRBJ2-7|TRBV15
ATSKGQGTYEQY
>few|TRBJ2-7|TRBV7-2
ASSRDRGSYEQY
>-|TRBJ2-7|TRBV29-1
SVATYEQY
>-|TRBJ1-2|TRBV5-1
ASSLEQARSGGYT
>-|TRBJ1-2|TRBV29-1
SVGDRNYGYT
>few|TRBJ1-2|TRBV5-1
ASSLTTPTKGYT
>many|TRBJ2-7|TRBV7-2
ASSPGLASYEQY
>-|TRBJ1-2|TRBV30
AWTSQRIYGYT